Detailed here is one TCR beta chain. Antigen unknown. This sample is part of a study of PD-1 blockade in classical Hodgkin lymphoma. The CDR3 runs to 14 residues. V was pared by 0 bases and J by 3 bases, with 10 bases between. The germline CDR1 and CDR2 sequences are SGHRS and YFSETQ. Study outcomes and limitations: By C4D1 there was a significant rise in CD4+ TCR diversity but not in CD8+ TCR diversity.

The time point here: cycle 4 day 1 (C4D1), after around six weeks of nivolumab. All patients relapsed after autologous stem cell transplantation, and brentuximab vedotin exposure varied. Libraries were prepared by immunoSEQ multiplex PCR; TCRdb keeps only in-frame clonotypes and omits some of them. The sample lists just under 45,000 clones, roughly two thirds occurring once. The chain joins TRBV5-1 to TRBJ2-7; D is unclear. The sequenced sample was peripheral blood mononuclear cells (PBMCs), obtained before the fourth cycle of nivolumab. This TCR came from a human donor with classical Hodgkin lymphoma. The CDR3 coding sequence is TGCGCCAGCAGCTTGGTCCCAGGAAACTACGAGCAGTACTTC. Protein sequence: CASSLVPGNYEQYF.